The clone carrying this TCR beta chain appeared a few times. The data are from a study of T cells in Graves' hyperthyroidism and ophthalmopathy. Researchers took RNA transcripts and amplified the TCR beta CDR3 regions from them. HTBI primers were the set used in a first-round RT-PCR of the TCR CDR3. TCRdb used MiXCR to reprocess the multiplex PCR reads, holding one entry per CDR3 protein. Here the sample spans about 570,000 distinct CDR3 sequences, 12% to 15% being singletons. The source material was blood. This TCR came from a woman between 35 and 50 years old with Graves' hyperthyroidism.

The DNA for the CDR3 is TGTGCCAGCAGCTTAGAACTCAACAATGAGCAGTTCTTC. Amino acids: CASSLELNNEQFF. V and J are TRBV11-2 and TRBJ2-1; no clear D gene. The CDR3 extends over 13 amino acids. Germline lookup yields CDR1 SGHAT and CDR2 FQNNGV. With 0 bases removed from V and 5 bases from J, the gap between germline ends came to 5 bases. Variable domain in full (rest from reference TRBV11-2 and TRBJ2-1): EAGVAQSPRYKIIEKRQSVAFWCNPISGHATLYWYQQILGQGPKLLIQFQNNGVVDDSQLPKDRFSAERLKGVDSTLKIQPAKLEDSAVYLCASSLELNNEQFFGPGTRLTVL.